A selection of T cell receptor beta chains follows, all from one sample in a study of T cell responses to AZD1222 COVID-19 vaccine. The repertoire was sequenced with immunoSEQ multiplex PCR; TCRdb's copy has only in-frame clones and lacks some. The sample lists over 50,000 clones; 88% were seen once. The input for sequencing was peripheral blood, taken on day 0 of AZD1222 vaccination. Receptors were obtained from an adult in good health. The CDR3 runs from the conserved cysteine through the conserved F or W. D genes are given only for firm matches. Clone size, where shown, is once, few, many, or a class for clones that have expanded.

v_call	j_call	d_call	clone_size	cdr3_aa	cdr3_nt
TRBV6-5	TRBJ2-1	.	once	CASRASGNSYNEQFF	TGTGCCAGCAGGGCCAGCGGAAACTCCTACAATGAGCAGTTCTTC
TRBV24-1	TRBJ1-1	.	.	CATSEGADSAEAFF	TGTGCCACCAGTGAAGGGGCTGATTCAGCTGAAGCTTTCTTT
TRBV7-6	TRBJ1-1	.	few	CASSSRPNTEAFF	TGTGCCAGCAGCTCCAGACCGAACACTGAAGCTTTCTTT
TRBV30	TRBJ2-7	.	.	CAWRVGWPSYEQYF	TGTGCCTGGAGAGTGGGGTGGCCTTCTTACGAGCAGTACTTC
TRBV28	TRBJ2-4	.	.	CASSLATGRGNIQYF	TGTGCCAGCAGTTTAGCGACAGGGCGGGGAAACATTCAGTACTTC
TRBV4-1	TRBJ1-1	.	.	CASSQPTRRRGTEAFF	TGCGCCAGCAGCCAACCTACTAGGAGGAGGGGGACTGAAGCTTTCTTT
TRBV27	TRBJ1-5	.	.	CASSSRGTPNQPQHF	TGTGCCAGCAGTTCAAGGGGCACTCCCAATCAGCCCCAGCATTTT
TRBV30	TRBJ2-3	.	.	CAWRTGGTDTQYF	TGTGCCTGGAGAACGGGTGGGACAGATACGCAGTATTTT
TRBV5-1	TRBJ2-7	.	once	CASSLAETTREYF	TGCGCCAGCAGCTTGGCCGAAACTACCCGGGAGTACTTC
TRBV15	TRBJ1-2	.	.	CATSRDAGGGYGYTF	TGTGCCACCAGCAGAGATGCGGGGGGTGGGTATGGCTACACCTTC
TRBV30	TRBJ1-1	.	.	CACPLGAIGTASNTEAFF	TGTGCCTGCCCCCTGGGGGCAATAGGGACGGCAAGCAACACTGAAGCTTTCTTT
TRBV6-5	TRBJ2-1	.	.	CASSYIGGQGFEQFF	TGTGCCAGCAGTTACATAGGCGGCCAGGGGTTTGAGCAGTTCTTC
TRBV10-3	TRBJ2-7	TRBD2	.	CAISEAGARYEQYF	TGTGCCATCAGTGAGGCGGGAGCGCGCTACGAGCAGTACTTC
TRBV5-6	TRBJ2-5	TRBD2	.	CASNQPGLAGVETQYF	TGTGCCAGCAACCAACCGGGACTAGCGGGAGTTGAGACCCAGTACTTC
TRBV9	TRBJ2-1	.	.	CASSVAGSAGISVDNEQFF	TGTGCCAGCAGCGTAGCTGGCTCGGCGGGCATTAGCGTTGACAATGAGCAGTTCTTC
TRBV27	TRBJ2-3	TRBD2	once	CASSLGLNTDTQYF	TGTGCCAGCAGTCTGGGACTAAACACAGATACGCAGTATTTT
TRBV7-2	TRBJ2-5	TRBD1	.	CASSPRTGRETQYF	TGTGCCAGCAGCCCCCGGACAGGGAGGGAGACCCAGTACTTC
TRBV13	TRBJ2-7	TRBD2	.	CASSSKTGLAGVVIKQYF	TGTGCCAGCAGCTCAAAAACGGGACTAGCGGGGGTGGTTATTAAGCAGTACTTC
TRBV7-2	TRBJ2-1	.	.	CASSLSRDTRPEQFF	TGTGCCAGCAGCTTAAGCCGGGACACCCGACCGGAGCAGTTCTTC
TRBV27	TRBJ2-3	.	.	CASSFRPGLGTDTQYF	TGTGCCAGCAGTTTCCGTCCGGGACTCGGCACAGATACGCAGTATTTT
TRBV29-1	TRBJ2-3	.	.	CSVVTRGATDTQYF	TGCAGCGTTGTCACTCGCGGGGCCACAGATACGCAGTATTTT
TRBV27	TRBJ1-5	.	once	CASSSRGRNQPQHF	TGTGCCAGCAGTTCGCGGGGTCGCAATCAGCCCCAGCATTTT
TRBV2	TRBJ2-5	.	.	CASRVLAETQYF	TGTGCCAGCAGGGTCCTCGCGGAGACCCAGTACTTC
TRBV6-5	TRBJ1-5	TRBD1	.	CASRTGAYSNQPQHF	TGTGCCAGCAGGACAGGGGCCTATAGCAATCAGCCCCAGCATTTT
TRBV27	TRBJ2-3	TRBD2	.	CASSVSGLAYSTDTQYF	TGTGCCAGCTCGGTTTCGGGACTAGCGTATAGCACAGATACGCAGTATTTT
TRBV19	TRBJ2-2	.	few	CASSIAGLETGELFF	TGTGCCAGTAGTATAGCCGGACTCGAAACCGGGGAGCTGTTTTTT
TRBV27	TRBJ2-3	TRBD1	.	CASRTGLSTDTQYF	TGTGCCAGCAGGACAGGGTTATCCACAGATACGCAGTATTTT
TRBV9	TRBJ2-1	.	.	CASSDLGGSSYNEQFF	TGTGCCAGCAGCGACCTCGGGGGTAGCTCCTACAATGAGCAGTTCTTC
TRBV13	TRBJ2-1	.	.	CASKGQRTYNEQFF	TGTGCCAGCAAAGGGCAGAGAACTTACAATGAGCAGTTCTTC
TRBV4-2	TRBJ2-7	TRBD2	.	CASSQDELAGGHYEQYF	TGTGCCAGCAGCCAAGATGAATTAGCGGGAGGGCACTACGAGCAGTACTTC